These 8 T cell receptor beta chains were all obtained from the same sample, sequenced in a study of OX40 agonist ivuxolimab in advanced cancers. Here immunoSEQ multiplex PCR was the method, and the copy in TCRdb shows in-frame clones only, minus some. The sample has approximately 82,000 clones; approximately 85% are singletons. This specimen consisted of CD4+ or CD8+ T cells sorted from blood, obtained in a trial of the OX40 agonist ivuxolimab. Every receptor here comes from an adult with an advanced solid tumor such as melanoma, head and neck, liver or kidney cancer.

The genes are TRBV9 and TRBJ1-1, with 7 bases matching TRBD1. Germline V gene lookup returns CDR1 SGDLS and CDR2 YYNGEE. The CDR3 extends over 14 amino acids. V lost 0 bases to trimming and J lost 4 bases; unmatched junction nucleotides: 3. CDR3 region: CASSVGRQGTEAFF. The CDR3 DNA reads TGTGCCAGCAGCGTAGGGAGACAGGGCACTGAAGCTTTCTTT.

This chain uses TRBV30 with TRBJ2-5; 7 bases are shared with TRBD1. Germline lookup yields CDR1 GTSNPN and CDR2 SVGIG (reference sequence). The CDR3 is made up of 14 amino acids. Trimming removed 4 bases from V and 2 bases from J; junction bases left unmatched: 7. CDR3 residues: CAWTLPGQQETQYF. The DNA of the CDR3 is TGTGCCTGGACCCTGCCGGGACAGCAAGAGACCCAGTACTTC.

V is TRBV27 and J is TRBJ2-1; D remains unclear. The germline CDR1 and CDR2 sequences are MNHEY and SMNVEV (reference sequence). Trimming took 6 bases from V and 6 from J, leaving 6 bases between them. The CDR3 runs to 11 residues. The CDR3 DNA sequence: TGTGCCAGCAGCCGAGGCAATGAGCAGTTCTTC. Translation gives CASSRGNEQFF.

V is TRBV5-6 and J is TRBJ1-1; TRBD1 aligns across 7 bases. The junction had 9 bases not matched to a gene; V was cut back by 5 bases and J by 8 bases. Per germline, CDR1 SGHDT and CDR2 YYEEEE. CDR3 length equals 13 residues. CDR3 loop: CASRRQGGGEAFF. The DNA of the CDR3 is TGTGCCAGCAGACGACAGGGAGGAGGAGAAGCTTTCTTT.

The chain couples TRBV28 to TRBJ2-3; 8 bases map to TRBD2. CDR1 and CDR2 (germline): MDHEN, SYDVKM. CDR3 size: 16 residues. J was trimmed by 5 bases and V by 5 bases; bases with no gene match: 12. CDR3 residues: CASSKRRGARGDTQYF. The CDR3 DNA sequence: TGTGCCAGCAGTAAAAGGCGGGGGGCGAGGGGAGATACGCAGTATTTT. The entire variable domain, with the rest obtained from reference TRBV28 and TRBJ2-3, is as follows: DVKVTQSSRYLVKRTGEKVFLECVQDMDHENMFWYRQDPGLGLRLIYFSYDVKMKEKGDIPEGYSVSREKKERFSLILESASTNQTSMYLCASSKRRGARGDTQYFGPGTRLTVL.

The rearrangement uses TRBV5-4 and TRBJ1-2; 8 bases are shared with TRBD1. The CDR3 loop spans 14 amino acids. Trimming took 4 bases from V and 4 from J; bases not matched to a gene: 6. Germline V gene data show CDR1 as SGHNT and CDR2 as YYREEE (reference sequence). The DNA of the CDR3 is TGTGCCAGCAGCCTGGACAGGGCCCGCTATGGCTACACCTTC. Encoded protein: CASSLDRARYGYTF.

This chain links TRBV28 with TRBJ2-7, with 10 nucleotides matching TRBD1. The ends lost 8 bases at V and 4 bases at J; junction bases unmatched: 8. From germline, CDR1 is MDHEN and CDR2 SYDVKM. The CDR3 totals 14 residues. The CDR3 spells CASYPGQGLYEQYF. The CDR3 DNA follows: TGTGCCAGCTACCCGGGACAGGGGTTATACGAGCAGTACTTC.

The rearrangement uses TRBV5-1 and TRBJ1-2; D ambiguous. Germline lookup yields CDR1 SGHRS and CDR2 YFSETQ. V was clipped by 3 bases and J by 0 bases, with 12 bases between them. The length of the CDR3 is 15 residues. CDR3 loop: CASSSGDYPNYGYTF. As DNA, the CDR3 is TGCGCCAGCAGCTCGGGAGACTACCCTAACTATGGCTACACCTTC.